The clone carrying this T cell receptor beta chain was detected only once. Its antigen remains unknown. These data belong to a study of vaccination and CD4 T cells after COVID-19. The Oncomine TCR Beta short-read assay was applied to DNA of cultured CD4+ T cells. TCRdb processed the PCR reads anew with MiXCR; each CDR3 protein has one entry. The sample holds about 18,000 distinct CDR3 sequences; roughly two fifths are singletons and the top ten take approximately 6.6%. This CDR3 region has 18 residues. Trimming took 2 bases from V and 1 from J; bases not matched to a gene: 11. Germline V CDR1 and CDR2: SGHTA, FQGNSA. Described treatment: approximately nine-day PBMC culture with coronavirus spike peptide pools or control peptides (ViraFEST assay).

This material consisted of CD4+ T cells from blood, cultured in vitro, taken after SARS-CoV-2 vaccination. This clonotype originated in a human donor who had recovered from COVID-19. This chain connects TRBV7-2 to TRBJ2-4; 7 nucleotides agree with TRBD2. CDR3 in DNA: TGTGCCAGCAGCTTAACGATGGACCTGGGGGGGGCCAAAAACATTCAGTACTTC. Its protein is CASSLTMDLGGAKNIQYF.